This section outlines one T cell receptor (beta chain) sequence together with its context. Enrolled during active infection, Seattle patients were then followed longitudinally. This sample stems from a study of blood T cell repertoires in COVID-19. Study overall: Acute and convalescent COVID-19 samples came from the United States, Italy and Spain.

The authors' processing: Nucleated cell number was recorded as an estimate derived from reference gene primer amplification. Profiling relied on immunoSEQ multiplex PCR, and the TCRdb table lists in-frame clones only, not all of them. D and trimming were read from the DNA, whereas the V and J calls and clone size are those reported in that table. The sample has roughly 180,000 clones, roughly 78% seen once; the top ten hold 7% to 10%. Losses at the gene ends were 1 base for V and 3 bases for J; bases not matched to a gene: 8. CDR3 length equals 17 residues. The germline V gene has CDR1 SGHAT and CDR2 FQNNGV.

The specimen sequenced was peripheral blood. The V call is TRBV11-2, the J call TRBJ2-1, with TRBD2 identical over 8 bases. The sequence derives from a woman aged 55-70 years with COVID-19, enrolled during active disease. The CDR3 DNA sequence: TGTGCCAGCAGCTTAGCGGTCTCAGCGGGAGTCTACAATGAGCAGTTCTTC. This codes for CASSLAVSAGVYNEQFF.